The clone carrying this T cell receptor beta chain was observed once. The target antigen is unknown. TCRdb's table, derived via immunoSEQ multiplex PCR, lists solely in-frame clones and lacks some. The table records 150,000 to 200,000 clones, approximately 92% of them present only once. This sample was included in a study of T cell responses to AZD1222 COVID-19 vaccine. Findings of the study overall: Sampling captured repertoires only after the peak T cell response. The study found vaccine-associated CD4 TCRs spanning spike, dominant at 160-218 and 743-854.

Germline values: CDR1 SGHVS, CDR2 FNYEAQ. Unmatched junction bases numbered 5, after V lost 1 base and J lost 0 bases. The CDR3 loop spans 16 amino acids. Source: peripheral blood, taken 28 days after the second dose of the MenACWY control vaccine. J is TRBJ1-2 and V is TRBV7-6, with 7 bases identical to TRBD1. This TCR came from an adult who received the MenACWY meningococcal vaccine as a control. CDR3 region: CASSLGGTASNYGYTF. CDR3 nucleotides: TGTGCCAGCAGCTTAGGAGGGACAGCCTCTAACTATGGCTACACCTTC.